The sequence of this TCR beta chain was determined in a study of blood T cell repertoires in COVID-19. Study at large: Spain, Italy and the United States supplied samples that represented acute and convalescent COVID-19. T cells, B-cell-depleted T cells, or PBMCs provided the cDNA or gDNA that served as material.

Methods used by the authors: Nucleated cell number was recorded as an estimate derived from reference gene primer amplification. Some clones are missing from TCRdb's copy, which holds only in-frame ones; the method was immunoSEQ multiplex PCR. V, J and clone size are those of that table, while D and trimming were read from the DNA. The sample yields about 250,000 clones, about three quarters seen once. Sequenced material: peripheral blood. The TCR originated in a woman aged 80 or over with acute or convalescent COVID-19.

Here the CDR3 DNA reads TGCAGCGTTGAAGTAGCGGTTAGCACAGATACGCAGTATTTT. Its protein is CSVEVAVSTDTQYF. V and J are TRBV29-1 and TRBJ2-3; perhaps TRBD2 as D (6 bases). V lost 1 base, J lost 0 bases, and 8 bases lay in between. The CDR3 has 14 amino acids. Looked up from germline, CDR1 is SQVTM and CDR2 is ANQGSEA.